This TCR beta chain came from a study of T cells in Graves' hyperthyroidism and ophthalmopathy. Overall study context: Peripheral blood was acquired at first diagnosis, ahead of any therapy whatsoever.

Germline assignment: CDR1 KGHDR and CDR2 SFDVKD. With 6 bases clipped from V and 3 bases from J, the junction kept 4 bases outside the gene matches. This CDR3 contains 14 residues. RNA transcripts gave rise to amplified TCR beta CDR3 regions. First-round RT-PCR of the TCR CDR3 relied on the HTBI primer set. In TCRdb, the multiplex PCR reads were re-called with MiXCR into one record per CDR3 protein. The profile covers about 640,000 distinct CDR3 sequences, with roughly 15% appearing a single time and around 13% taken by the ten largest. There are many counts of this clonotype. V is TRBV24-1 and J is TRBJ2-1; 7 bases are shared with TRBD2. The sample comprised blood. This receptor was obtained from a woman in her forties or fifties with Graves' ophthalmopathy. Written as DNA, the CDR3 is TGTGCCACCAGTAGGCTAGCGGACTACAATGAGCAGTTCTTC. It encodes CATSRLADYNEQFF.